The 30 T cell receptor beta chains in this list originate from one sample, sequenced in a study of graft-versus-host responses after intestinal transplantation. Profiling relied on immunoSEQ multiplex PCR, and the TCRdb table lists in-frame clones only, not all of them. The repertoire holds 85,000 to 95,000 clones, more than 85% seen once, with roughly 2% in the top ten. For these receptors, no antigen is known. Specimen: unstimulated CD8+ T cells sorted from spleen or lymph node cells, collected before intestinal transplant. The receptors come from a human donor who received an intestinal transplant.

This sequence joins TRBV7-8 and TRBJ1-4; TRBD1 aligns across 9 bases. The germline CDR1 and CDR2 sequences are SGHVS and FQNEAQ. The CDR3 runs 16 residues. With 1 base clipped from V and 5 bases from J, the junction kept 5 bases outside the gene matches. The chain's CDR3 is CASSLVGTGLNEKLFF. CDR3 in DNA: TGTGCCAGCAGCTTAGTGGGGACAGGGCTCAATGAAAAACTGTTTTTT. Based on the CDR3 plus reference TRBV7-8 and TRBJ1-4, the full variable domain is GAGVSQSPRYKVAKRGQDVALRCDPISGHVSLFWYQQALGQGPEFLTYFQNEAQLDKSGLPSDRFFAERPEGSVSTLKIQRTQQEDSAVYLCASSLVGTGLNEKLFFGSGTQLSVL.

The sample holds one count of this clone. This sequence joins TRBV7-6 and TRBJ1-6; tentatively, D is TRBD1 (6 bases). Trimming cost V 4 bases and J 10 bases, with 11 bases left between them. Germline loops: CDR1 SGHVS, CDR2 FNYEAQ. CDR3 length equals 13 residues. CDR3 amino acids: CASSSRQGSPLHF. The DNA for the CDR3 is TGTGCCAGCAGCTCCCGTCAGGGGTCACCCCTCCACTTT.

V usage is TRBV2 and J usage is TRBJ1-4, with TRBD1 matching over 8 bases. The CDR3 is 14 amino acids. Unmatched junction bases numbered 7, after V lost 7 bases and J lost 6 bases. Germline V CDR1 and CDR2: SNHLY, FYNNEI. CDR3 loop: CASIMRQGYEKLFF. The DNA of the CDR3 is TGTGCCAGCATTATGAGACAGGGGTATGAAAAACTGTTTTTT.

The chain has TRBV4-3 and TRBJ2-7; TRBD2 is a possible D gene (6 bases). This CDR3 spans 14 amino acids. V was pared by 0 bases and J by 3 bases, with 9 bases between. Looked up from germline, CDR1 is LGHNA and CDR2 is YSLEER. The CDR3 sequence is CASSQDTGVYEQYF. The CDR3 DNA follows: TGCGCCAGCAGCCAAGACACGGGGGTCTACGAGCAGTACTTC.

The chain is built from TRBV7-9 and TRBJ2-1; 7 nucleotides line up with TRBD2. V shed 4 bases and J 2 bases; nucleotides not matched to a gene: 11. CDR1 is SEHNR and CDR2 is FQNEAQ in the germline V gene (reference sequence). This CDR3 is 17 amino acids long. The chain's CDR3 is CASSSIVGLETYNEQFF. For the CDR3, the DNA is TGTGCCAGCAGCTCCATCGTTGGACTAGAGACCTACAATGAGCAGTTCTTC. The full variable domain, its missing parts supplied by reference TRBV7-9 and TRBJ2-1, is DTGVSQNPRHKITKRGQNVTFRCDPISEHNRLYWYRQTLGQGPEFLTYFQNEAQLEKSRLLSDRFSAERPKGSFSTLEIQRTEQGDSAMYLCASSSIVGLETYNEQFFGPGTRLTVL.

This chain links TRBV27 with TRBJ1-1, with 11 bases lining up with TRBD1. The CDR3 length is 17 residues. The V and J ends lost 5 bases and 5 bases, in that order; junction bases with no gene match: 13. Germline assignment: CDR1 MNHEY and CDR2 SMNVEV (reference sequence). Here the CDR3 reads CASSPTSSGTGGTEAFF. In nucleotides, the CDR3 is TGTGCCAGCAGTCCGACTAGCTCCGGGACAGGGGGAACTGAAGCTTTCTTT.

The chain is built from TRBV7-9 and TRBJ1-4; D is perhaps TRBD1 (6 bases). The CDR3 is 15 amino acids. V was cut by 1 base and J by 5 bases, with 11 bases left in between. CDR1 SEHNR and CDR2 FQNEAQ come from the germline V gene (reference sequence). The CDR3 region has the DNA TGTGCCAGCAGCTTAGAAGACAGGCTCAATGAAAAACTGTTTTTT. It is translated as CASSLEDRLNEKLFF.

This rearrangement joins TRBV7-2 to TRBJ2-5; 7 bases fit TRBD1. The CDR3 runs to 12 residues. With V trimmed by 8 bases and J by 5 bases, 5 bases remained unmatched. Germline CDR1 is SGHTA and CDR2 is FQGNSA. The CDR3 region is CASPHRGETQYF. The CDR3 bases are TGTGCCAGCCCACACAGGGGCGAGACCCAGTACTTC.

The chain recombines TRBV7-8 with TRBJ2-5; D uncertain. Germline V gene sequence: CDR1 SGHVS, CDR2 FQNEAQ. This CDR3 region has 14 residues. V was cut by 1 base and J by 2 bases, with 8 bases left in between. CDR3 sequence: CASSLVRGQETQYF. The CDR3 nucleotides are TGTGCCAGCAGCTTAGTGAGAGGACAAGAGACCCAGTACTTC.

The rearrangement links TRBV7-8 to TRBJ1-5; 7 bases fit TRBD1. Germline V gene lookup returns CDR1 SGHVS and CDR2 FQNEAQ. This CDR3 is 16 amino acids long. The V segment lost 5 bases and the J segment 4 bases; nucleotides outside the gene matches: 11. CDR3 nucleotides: TGTGCCAGCAGCCAGGTGGACAGGTCCGAGAATCAGCCCCAGCATTTT. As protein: CASSQVDRSENQPQHF. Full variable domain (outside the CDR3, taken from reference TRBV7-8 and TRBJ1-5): GAGVSQSPRYKVAKRGQDVALRCDPISGHVSLFWYQQALGQGPEFLTYFQNEAQLDKSGLPSDRFFAERPEGSVSTLKIQRTQQEDSAVYLCASSQVDRSENQPQHFGDGTRLSIL.

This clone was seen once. The CDR3 DNA sequence: TGTGCCAGCACCAACAGGGCCGGGGACTACGAGCAGTACTTC. This sequence encodes CASTNRAGDYEQYF. The rearrangement links TRBV11-3 to TRBJ2-7, with D maybe TRBD1 (6 bases). CDR3 length: 14 residues. Looked up from germline, CDR1 is SGHNT and CDR2 is YENEEA. Trimming removed 7 bases from V and 3 bases from J, with 16 bases in between.

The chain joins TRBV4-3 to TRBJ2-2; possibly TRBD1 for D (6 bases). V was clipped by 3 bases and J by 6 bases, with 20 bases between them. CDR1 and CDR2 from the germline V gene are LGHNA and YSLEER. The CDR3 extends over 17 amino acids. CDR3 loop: CASSHRQVWKLPGELFF. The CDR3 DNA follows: TGCGCCAGCAGCCACAGACAGGTATGGAAACTCCCCGGGGAGCTGTTTTTT.

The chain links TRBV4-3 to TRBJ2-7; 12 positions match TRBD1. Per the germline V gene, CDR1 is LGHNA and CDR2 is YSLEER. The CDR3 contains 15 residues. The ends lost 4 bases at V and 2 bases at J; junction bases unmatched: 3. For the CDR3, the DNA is TGCGCCAGCAGCCCGGGACAGGGGGCCGCCTACGAGCAGTACTTC. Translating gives CASSPGQGAAYEQYF.

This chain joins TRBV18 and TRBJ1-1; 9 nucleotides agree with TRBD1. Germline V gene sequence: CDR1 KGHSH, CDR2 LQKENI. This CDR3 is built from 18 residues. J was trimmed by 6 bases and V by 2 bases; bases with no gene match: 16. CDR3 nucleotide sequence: TGTGCCAGCTCACCAAGGGTGGCAGCGGGACAGGGCACGTCTGAAGCTTTCTTT. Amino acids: CASSPRVAAGQGTSEAFF.

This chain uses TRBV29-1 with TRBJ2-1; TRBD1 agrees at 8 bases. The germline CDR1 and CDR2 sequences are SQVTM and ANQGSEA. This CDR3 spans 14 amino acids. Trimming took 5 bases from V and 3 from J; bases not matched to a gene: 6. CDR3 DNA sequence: TGCAGCGTTACCGACAGGGGCGTCTACAATGAGCAGTTCTTC. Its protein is CSVTDRGVYNEQFF.

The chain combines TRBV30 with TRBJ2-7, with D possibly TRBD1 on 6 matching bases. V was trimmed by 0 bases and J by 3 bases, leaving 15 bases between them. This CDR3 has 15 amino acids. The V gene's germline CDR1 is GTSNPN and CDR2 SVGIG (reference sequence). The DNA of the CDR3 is TGTGCCTGGAGTGTTCCCTTACAGGGAGACTACGAGCAGTACTTC. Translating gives CAWSVPLQGDYEQYF.

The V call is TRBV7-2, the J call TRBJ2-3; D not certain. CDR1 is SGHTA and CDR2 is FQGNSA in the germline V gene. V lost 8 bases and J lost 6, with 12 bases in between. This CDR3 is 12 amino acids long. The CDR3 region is CASAVAPDTQYF. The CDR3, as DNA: TGTGCCAGCGCCGTAGCCCCCGATACGCAGTATTTT. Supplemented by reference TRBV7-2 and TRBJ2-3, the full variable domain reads GAGVSQSPSNKVTEKGKDVELRCDPISGHTALYWYRQSLGQGLEFLIYFQGNSAPDKSGLPSDRFSAERTGGSVSTLTIQRTQQEDSAVYLCASAVAPDTQYFGPGTRLTVL.

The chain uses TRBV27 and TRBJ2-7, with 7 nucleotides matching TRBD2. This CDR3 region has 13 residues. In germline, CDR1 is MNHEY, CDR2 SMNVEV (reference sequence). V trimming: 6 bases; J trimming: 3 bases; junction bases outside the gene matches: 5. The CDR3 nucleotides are TGTGCCAGCAGATCCTCGGGGGGCTACGAGCAGTACTTC. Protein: CASRSSGGYEQYF.

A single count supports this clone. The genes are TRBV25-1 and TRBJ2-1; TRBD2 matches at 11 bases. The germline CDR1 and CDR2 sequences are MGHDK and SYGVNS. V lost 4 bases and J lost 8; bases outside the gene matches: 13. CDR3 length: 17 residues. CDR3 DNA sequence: TGTGCCAGCAGTGCCCGACTAGCGGGATCCCAACAATATGAGCAGTTCTTC. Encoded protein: CASSARLAGSQQYEQFF.

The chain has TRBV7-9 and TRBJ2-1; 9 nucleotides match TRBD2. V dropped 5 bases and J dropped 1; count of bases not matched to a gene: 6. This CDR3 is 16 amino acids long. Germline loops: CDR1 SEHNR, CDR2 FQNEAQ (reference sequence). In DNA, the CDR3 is TGTGCCAGCAGCCCGCGACTAGCGGTGTCCTACAATGAGCAGTTCTTC. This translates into CASSPRLAVSYNEQFF.

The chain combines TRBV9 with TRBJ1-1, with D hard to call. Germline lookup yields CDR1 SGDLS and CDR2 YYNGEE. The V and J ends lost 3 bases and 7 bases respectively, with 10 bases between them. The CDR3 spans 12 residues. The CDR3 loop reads CASSENIGEAFF. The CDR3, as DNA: TGTGCCAGCAGCGAGAATATCGGTGAAGCTTTCTTT.

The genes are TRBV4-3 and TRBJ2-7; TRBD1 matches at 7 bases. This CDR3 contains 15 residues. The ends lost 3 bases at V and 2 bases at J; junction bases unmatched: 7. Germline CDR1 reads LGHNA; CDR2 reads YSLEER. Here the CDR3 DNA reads TGCGCCAGCAGCCATAACAGGGGAGCGGCCTACGAGCAGTACTTC. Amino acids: CASSHNRGAAYEQYF.

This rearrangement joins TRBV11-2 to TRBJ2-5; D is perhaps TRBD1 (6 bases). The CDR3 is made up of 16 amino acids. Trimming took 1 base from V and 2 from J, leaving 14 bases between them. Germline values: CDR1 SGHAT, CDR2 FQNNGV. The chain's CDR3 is CASSLGPGTIQETQYF. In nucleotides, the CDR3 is TGTGCCAGCAGCTTAGGACCCGGGACAATACAAGAGACCCAGTACTTC.

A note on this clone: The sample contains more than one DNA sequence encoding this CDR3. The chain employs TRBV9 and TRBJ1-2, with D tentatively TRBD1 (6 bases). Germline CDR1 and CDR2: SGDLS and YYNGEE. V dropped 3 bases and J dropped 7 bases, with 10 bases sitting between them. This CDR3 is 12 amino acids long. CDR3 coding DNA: TGTGCCAGCAGCGCACAGGGTGGTGGCTACACCTTC. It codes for CASSAQGGGYTF.

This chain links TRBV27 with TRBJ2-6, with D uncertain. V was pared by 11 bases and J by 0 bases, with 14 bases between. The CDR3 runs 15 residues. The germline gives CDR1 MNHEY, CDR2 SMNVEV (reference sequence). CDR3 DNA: TGTGCCGGTAGAGGTCAGAGCTCTGGGGCCAACGTCCTGACTTTC. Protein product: CAGRGQSSGANVLTF.

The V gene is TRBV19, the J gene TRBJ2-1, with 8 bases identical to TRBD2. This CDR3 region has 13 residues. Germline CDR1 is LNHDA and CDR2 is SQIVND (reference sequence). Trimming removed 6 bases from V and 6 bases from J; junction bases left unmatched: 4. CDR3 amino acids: CASRTGGLNEQFF. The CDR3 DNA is TGTGCCAGTAGGACGGGGGGGCTCAATGAGCAGTTCTTC.

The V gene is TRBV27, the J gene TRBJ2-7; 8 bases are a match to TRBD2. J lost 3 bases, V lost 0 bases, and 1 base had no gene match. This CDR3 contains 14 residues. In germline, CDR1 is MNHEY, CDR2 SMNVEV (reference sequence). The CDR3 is CASSLSSGDYEQYF. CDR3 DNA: TGTGCCAGCAGTTTATCTAGCGGGGACTACGAGCAGTACTTC.

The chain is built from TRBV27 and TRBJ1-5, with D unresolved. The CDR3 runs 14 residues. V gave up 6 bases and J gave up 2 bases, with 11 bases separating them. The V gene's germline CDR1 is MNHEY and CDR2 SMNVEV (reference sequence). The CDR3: CASSPERGNQPQHF. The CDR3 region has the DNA TGTGCCAGCAGCCCGGAGAGGGGCAATCAGCCCCAGCATTTT.

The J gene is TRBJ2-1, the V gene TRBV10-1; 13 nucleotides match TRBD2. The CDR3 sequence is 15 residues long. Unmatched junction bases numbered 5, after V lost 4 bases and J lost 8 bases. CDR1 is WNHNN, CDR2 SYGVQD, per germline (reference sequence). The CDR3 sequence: CASSATSGGAYEQFF. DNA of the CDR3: TGCGCCAGCAGTGCAACTAGCGGGGGGGCTTATGAGCAGTTCTTC.

This CDR3 is CASSLGTGVYGYTF. Written as DNA, the CDR3 is TGTGCCAGCAGCTTAGGAACAGGCGTTTATGGCTACACCTTC. The chain employs TRBV7-9 and TRBJ1-2; tentatively, D is TRBD1 (5 bases). Deletions cut 1 base from V and 5 bases from J, with 11 bases between. The CDR3 runs to 14 residues. Germline CDR1 is SEHNR and CDR2 is FQNEAQ (reference sequence).